A selection of T cell receptor beta chains follows, all from one sample in a study of blood T cell repertoires in COVID-19. Clones were sequenced by immunoSEQ multiplex PCR, and TCRdb holds only the in-frame ones, with some missing. The sample carries about 57,000 clones, about nine tenths recorded once. The specimen sequenced was peripheral blood. The source of these receptors is an elderly woman with COVID-19, enrolled during active disease. The CDR3 runs from the conserved cysteine through the conserved F or W. The order of the fields is J gene, V gene, CDR3 protein.

TRBJ1-1,TRBV2,CASSPLDSLMNTEAFF
TRBJ1-3,TRBV5-4,CASSAGGRTFSGNTIYF
TRBJ1-1,TRBV4-1,CASSREGMNTEAFF
TRBJ2-7,TRBV2,CASSELTVTYEQYF
TRBJ1-1,TRBV18,CASSPQGDTEAFF
TRBJ2-7,TRBV7-2,CASSLTGGSSYEQYF
TRBJ1-2,TRBV6-5,CASGWSGYTF
TRBJ1-4,TRBV6-5,CASSNLDRILFF
TRBJ1-2,TRBV3-1/TRBV3-2,CASSHPGTNGYTF
TRBJ2-2,TRBV5-5,CASSLAALGGATGELFF
TRBJ2-7,TRBV6-1,CASSEWLGAIYEQYF
TRBJ2-1,TRBV3-1/TRBV3-2,CASSGTSGYNEQFF
TRBJ2-7,TRBV30,CAWARTDEQYF
TRBJ2-4,TRBV18,CASSPRPGTGNLAKNIQYF
TRBJ1-5,TRBV2,CASSLDGVNQPQHF
TRBJ1-1,TRBV19,CASQPGTGARAFF
TRBJ2-7,TRBV7-2,CASSLVGAGGSYEQYF
TRBJ1-1,TRBV12-5,CASGSGNLNTEAFF
TRBJ2-7,TRBV19,CASSKGPARSTKTYEQYF
TRBJ2-7,TRBV6-5,CASSRQGVGEQYF
TRBJ1-4,TRBV19,CASSPGVFTVF
TRBJ2-1,TRBV5-1,CASSPKQVLGYNEQFF
TRBJ1-5,TRBV27,CASSSAGAGDQPQHF
TRBJ2-3,TRBV18,CASSPLSTDTQYF
TRBJ1-3,TRBV6-5,CASTNAGVSGNTIYF
TRBJ1-5,TRBV19,CASRRDSSNQPQHF
TRBJ1-2,TRBV27,CASSLQGSFDYGYTF
TRBJ2-1,TRBV5-1,CASSLLSGGSQGEQFF
TRBJ1-3,TRBV7-9,CASSADRVSGNTIYF
TRBJ2-7,TRBV30,CAWNGITGTTYEQYF
TRBJ2-1,TRBV5-1,CASSTDRDRVDEQFF
TRBJ1-5,TRBV19,CASSISGTGGGIGNQPQHF
TRBJ1-4,TRBV5-6,CASSQWDRAEKLFF
TRBJ1-3,TRBV7-2,CASSLDQGAGNTIYF
TRBJ2-7,TRBV7-8,CASSLGLEQYF
TRBJ1-2,TRBV3-1/TRBV3-2,CASSQDRGRGYGYTF
TRBJ1-4,TRBV27,CASSSDWGGEKLFF
TRBJ2-1,TRBV12-3/TRBV12-4,CASRTSGGPWFF
TRBJ1-5,TRBV19,CASSTRDLNQPQHF
TRBJ1-4,TRBV20-1,CSASTGGVNEKLFF
TRBJ2-5,TRBV30,CAWTRFRGQETQYF
TRBJ1-4,TRBV21-1,CARSPSDSHNEKLFF
TRBJ1-5,TRBV19,CATGGGGRFQPQHF
TRBJ2-3,TRBV19,CASSPTSGGDTQYF
TRBJ2-2,TRBV5-1,CASSLPFGGAGELFF
TRBJ1-5,TRBV7-9,CASSRDGNQPQHF
TRBJ2-5,TRBV19,CASSPSGGGQETQYF
TRBJ2-1,TRBV7-2,CASSLRETSAGNEQFF
TRBJ1-6,TRBV5-1,CASSITQEGGSPLHF
TRBJ2-1,TRBV7-9,CASSLTLAGAYNEQFF
TRBJ1-4,TRBV6-5,CASKDRGEKLFF
TRBJ1-1,TRBV5-6,CASSLPGAEAFF
TRBJ2-7,TRBV30,CAWSVTRGLRDEQYF
TRBJ2-1,TRBV7-2,CASGLYNEQFF
TRBJ2-1,TRBV2,CASSGASGGPEQFF